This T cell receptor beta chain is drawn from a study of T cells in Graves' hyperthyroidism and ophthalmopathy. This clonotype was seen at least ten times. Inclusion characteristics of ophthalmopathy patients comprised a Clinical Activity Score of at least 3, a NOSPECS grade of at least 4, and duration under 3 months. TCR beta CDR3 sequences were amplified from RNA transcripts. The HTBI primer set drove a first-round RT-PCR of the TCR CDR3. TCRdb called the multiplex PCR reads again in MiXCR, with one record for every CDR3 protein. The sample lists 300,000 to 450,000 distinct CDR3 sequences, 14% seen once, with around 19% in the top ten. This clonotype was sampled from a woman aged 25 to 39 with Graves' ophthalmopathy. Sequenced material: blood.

The CDR3 DNA is TGTGCCAGTCGAACTCGACACCTCCGGCCAAATGGCTACACCTTC. Protein sequence: CASRTRHLRPNGYTF. The chain links TRBV28 to TRBJ1-2; D gene ambiguous. The germline V gene encodes CDR1 MDHEN and CDR2 SYDVKM. This CDR3 is built from 15 residues. Trimming took off 9 bases at V and 6 bases at J, with 23 bases between the two ends.